This is a list of T cell receptor beta chains from one sample in a study of control samples from healthy donors and cancer patients. Generated by immunoSEQ multiplex PCR, the TCRdb table keeps only in-frame clones and is missing some. The sample yields approximately 86,000 clones, about 84% seen once. Sequenced input: blood. Receptors were obtained from a woman in her thirties or forties in good health. The CDR3 runs from the conserved cysteine through the conserved F or W. Each record gives: V gene, CDR3 protein.

TRBV6-2/TRBV6-3 CASSEQGASYNEQFF
TRBV7-8 CASSNSRTSLGETQYF
TRBV19 CASSSGTGGPNEKLFF
TRBV6-5 CASSQSQENTEAFF
TRBV7-7 CASSLDGGNTGELFF
TRBV7-2 CASSSFRGADTQYF
TRBV12-5 CASGLIRDRADGYTF
TRBV3-1/TRBV3-2 CASSQLSGGETQYF
TRBV25-1 CASSGDGLGGYGYTF
TRBV19 CASGRLGISGNTIYF
TRBV11-3 CASSFTGVNTEAFF
TRBV10-1 CASSDTGDLTDTQYF
TRBV12-3/TRBV12-4 CASSNTGGGYTF
TRBV30 CAWTDWRGTFTGELFF
TRBV7-3 CASSLTAGAGNTIYF
TRBV6-5 CASRGGAHNEQFF
TRBV19 CASSILDGGQPQHF
TRBV6-5 CASSYSTLAGAGELFF
TRBV3-1/TRBV3-2 CASSQYRFQETQYF
TRBV4-3 CASSQDGAWGYTF
TRBV6-5 CASSYGHSGEKLFF
TRBV5-4 CASSLELQDEQFF
TRBV3-1/TRBV3-2 CASVFGLEAFF
TRBV6-2/TRBV6-3 CASSSPTGGGNTEAFF
TRBV4-2 CASSRDDSSGYTF
TRBV20-1 CSASDPTRTDSTDTQYF
TRBV11-3 CASSLGEDSTDTQYF